The following is a T cell receptor beta chain sequence with its context. The participants were between about 18 and 89 years old and came from roughly 25 US areas. Cohorts were assigned according to the clinical history that participants reported. The sample comes from a study of blood T cell repertoires in COVID-19. Study overall: Samples of COVID-19 (acute and convalescent) were obtained from the United States, Italy and Spain.

Sequenced by immunoSEQ multiplex PCR; TCRdb stores in-frame clones only, minus some. The table has fewer than 350,000 clones, approximately 90% seen once. This CDR3 contains 14 residues. Trimming pared 3 bases from V and 0 bases from J, leaving 5 bases between. Germline assignment: CDR1 ENHRY and CDR2 SYGVKD. The receptor's source is a middle-aged woman with acute COVID-19. The chain couples TRBV10-3 to TRBJ1-4, with no clear D. The sample consisted of PBMCs or T cells enriched from blood (not recorded which). In nucleotides, the CDR3 is TGTGCCATCAGTGACGGTTCAACTAATGAAAAACTGTTTTTT. As protein: CAISDGSTNEKLFF.